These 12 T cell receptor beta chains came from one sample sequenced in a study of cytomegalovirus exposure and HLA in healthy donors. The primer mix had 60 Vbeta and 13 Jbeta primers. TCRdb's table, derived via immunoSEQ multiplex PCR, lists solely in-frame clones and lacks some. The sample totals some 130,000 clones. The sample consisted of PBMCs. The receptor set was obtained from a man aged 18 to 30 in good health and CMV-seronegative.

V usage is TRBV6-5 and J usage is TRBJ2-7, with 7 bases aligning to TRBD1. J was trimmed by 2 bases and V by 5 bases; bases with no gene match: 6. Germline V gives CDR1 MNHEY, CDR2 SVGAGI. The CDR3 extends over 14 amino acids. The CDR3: CASSLRDRAYEQYF. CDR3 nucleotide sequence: TGTGCCAGCAGTCTCCGGGACAGAGCCTACGAGCAGTACTTC.

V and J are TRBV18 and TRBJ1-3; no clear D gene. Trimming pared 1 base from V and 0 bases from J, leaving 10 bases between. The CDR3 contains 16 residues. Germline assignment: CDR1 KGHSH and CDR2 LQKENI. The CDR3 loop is CASSPLMRRSGNTIYF. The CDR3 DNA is TGTGCCAGCTCACCACTCATGCGCCGCTCTGGAAACACCATATATTTT.

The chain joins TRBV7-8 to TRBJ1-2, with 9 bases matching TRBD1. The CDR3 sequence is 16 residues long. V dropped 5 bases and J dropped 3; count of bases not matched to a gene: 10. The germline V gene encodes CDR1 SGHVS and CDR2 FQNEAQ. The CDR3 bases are TGTGCCAGCAGCCGCCAGACAGGGGGTATAGACTATGGCTACACCTTC. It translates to CASSRQTGGIDYGYTF. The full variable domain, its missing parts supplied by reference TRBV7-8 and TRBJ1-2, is GAGVSQSPRYKVAKRGQDVALRCDPISGHVSLFWYQQALGQGPEFLTYFQNEAQLDKSGLPSDRFFAERPEGSVSTLKIQRTQQEDSAVYLCASSRQTGGIDYGYTFGSGTRLTVV.

CDR3 sequence reads: CASSPSGQANTEAFF. The CDR3 coding sequence is TGTGCCAGCAGTCCCTCCGGACAGGCGAACACTGAAGCTTTCTTT. This chain links TRBV28 with TRBJ1-1; 7 bases fit TRBD1. V lost 5 bases to trimming and J lost 1 base; unmatched junction nucleotides: 7. The V gene's germline CDR1 is MDHEN and CDR2 SYDVKM. The CDR3 totals 15 residues.

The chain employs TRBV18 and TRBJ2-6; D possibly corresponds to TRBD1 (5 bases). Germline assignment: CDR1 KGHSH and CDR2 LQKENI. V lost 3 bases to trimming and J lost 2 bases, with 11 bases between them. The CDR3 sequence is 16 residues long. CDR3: CASSPTGATGANVLTF. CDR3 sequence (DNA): TGTGCCAGCTCACCTACAGGAGCAACTGGGGCCAACGTCCTGACTTTC.

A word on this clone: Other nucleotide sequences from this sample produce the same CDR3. The CDR3 region is CASSPGGSYEQYF. DNA of the CDR3: TGTGCCAGCAGCCCCGGGGGGTCCTACGAGCAGTACTTC. The chain carries TRBV7-3 and TRBJ2-7; TRBD2 matches 7 bases. J lost 1 base, V lost 5 bases, and 2 bases had no gene match. The CDR3 consists of 13 residues. Germline V gene data show CDR1 as SGHTA and CDR2 as FQGTGA.

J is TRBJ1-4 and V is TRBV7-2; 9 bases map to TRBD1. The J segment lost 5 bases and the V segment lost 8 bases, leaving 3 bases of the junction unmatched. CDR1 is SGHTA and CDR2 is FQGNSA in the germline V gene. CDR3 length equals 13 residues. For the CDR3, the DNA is TGTGCCAGCTCCGGGACAGGGAATGAAAAACTGTTTTTT. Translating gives CASSGTGNEKLFF.

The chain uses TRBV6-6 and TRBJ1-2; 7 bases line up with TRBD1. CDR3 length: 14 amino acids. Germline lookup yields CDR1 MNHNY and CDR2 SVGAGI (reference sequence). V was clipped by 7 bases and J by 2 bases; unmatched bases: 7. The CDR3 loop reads CASKLRTGNYGYTF. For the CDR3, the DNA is TGTGCCAGCAAACTGCGGACAGGCAACTATGGCTACACCTTC.

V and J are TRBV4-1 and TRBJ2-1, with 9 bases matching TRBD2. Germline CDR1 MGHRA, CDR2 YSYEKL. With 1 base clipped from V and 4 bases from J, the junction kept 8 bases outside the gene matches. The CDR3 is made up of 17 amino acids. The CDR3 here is CASSQGPETSGYNEQFF. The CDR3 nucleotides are TGCGCCAGCAGCCAAGGGCCCGAGACTAGCGGATACAATGAGCAGTTCTTC.

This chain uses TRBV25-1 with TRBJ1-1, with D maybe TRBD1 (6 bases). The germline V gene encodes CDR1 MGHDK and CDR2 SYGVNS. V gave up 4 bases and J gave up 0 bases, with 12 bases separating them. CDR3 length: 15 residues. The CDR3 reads CASSGRTALNTEAFF. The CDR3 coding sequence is TGTGCCAGCAGTGGCCGGACAGCCTTGAACACTGAAGCTTTCTTT.

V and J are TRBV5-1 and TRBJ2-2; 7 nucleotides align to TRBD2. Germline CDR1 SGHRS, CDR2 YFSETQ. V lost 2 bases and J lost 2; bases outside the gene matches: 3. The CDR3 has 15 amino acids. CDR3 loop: CASSFGTTNTGELFF. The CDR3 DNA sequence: TGCGCCAGCAGCTTCGGGACTACCAACACCGGGGAGCTGTTTTTT.

As DNA, the CDR3 is TGCGCCAGCAGCAGGACAGGGGGCTACGACGAGCAGTACTTC. Protein sequence: CASSRTGGYDEQYF. The chain uses TRBV5-1 and TRBJ2-7, with 11 positions matching TRBD1. Germline V lookup: CDR1 SGHRS, CDR2 YFSETQ. V lost 4 bases, J lost 5 bases, and 5 bases stayed unmatched. The CDR3 contains 14 residues. The variable domain in full, with the rest retrieved from reference TRBV5-1 and TRBJ2-7, is KAGVTQTPRYLIKTRGQQVTLSCSPISGHRSVSWYQQTPGQGLQFLFEYFSETQRNKGNFPGRFSGRQFSNSRSEMNVSTLELGDSALYLCASSRTGGYDEQYFGPGTRLTVT.